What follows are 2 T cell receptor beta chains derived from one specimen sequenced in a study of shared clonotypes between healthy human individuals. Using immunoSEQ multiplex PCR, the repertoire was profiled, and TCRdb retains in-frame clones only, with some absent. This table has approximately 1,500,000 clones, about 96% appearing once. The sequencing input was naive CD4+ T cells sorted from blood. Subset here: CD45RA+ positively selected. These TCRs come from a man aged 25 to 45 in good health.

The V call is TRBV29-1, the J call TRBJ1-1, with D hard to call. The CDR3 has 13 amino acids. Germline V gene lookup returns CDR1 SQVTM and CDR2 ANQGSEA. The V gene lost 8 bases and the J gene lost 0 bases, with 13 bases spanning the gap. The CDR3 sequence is CSSGGTMNTEAFF. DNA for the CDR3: TGCAGCTCGGGAGGAACGATGAACACTGAAGCTTTCTTT.

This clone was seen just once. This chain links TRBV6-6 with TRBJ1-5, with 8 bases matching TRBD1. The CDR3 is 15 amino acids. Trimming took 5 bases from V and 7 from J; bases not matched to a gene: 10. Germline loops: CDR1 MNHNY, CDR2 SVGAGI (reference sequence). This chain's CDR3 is CASSTSRGRGQPQHF. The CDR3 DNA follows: TGTGCCAGCAGTACCTCCAGGGGGCGCGGGCAGCCCCAGCATTTT.